The subject of this entry is one TCR beta chain. Its antigen is not known. For the second PCR, which ran for roughly 7 to 11 cycles, a sample-barcoded 5' primer and a J-beta primer mix were used. Every individual sample yielded 2.5 million or more paired-end reads (each containing CDR3). TCRdb recomputed calls from the 5' RACE reads with MiXCR, one row per CDR3 protein. Of approximately 1,100,000 distinct CDR3 sequences listed, 45% are singletons. This sample is part of a study of blood T cells in healthy people across ages. Study-wide findings and caveats: A roughly linear fall in TCR beta diversity per million T cells was seen with increasing age. A conclusive naive versus antigen-experienced comparison was prevented by the unsorted PBMCs.

Each donor was a healthy Caucasian individual from Russia, aged roughly 6 to 100. Specimen: blood. This TCR came from a woman aged 55-70 years in good health.

The CDR3, as DNA: TGTGCCAGCAGTTGGGGGGACCTCCCTCGCGAGCAGTACTTC. It specifies CASSWGDLPREQYF. V and J are TRBV12-3 or TRBV12-4 and TRBJ2-5, with D maybe TRBD2 (6 bases). The end of the DNA is better explained by TRBJ2-7, so the J call may be wrong. The CDR3 is 14 residues long.